The T cell receptor (beta chain) under discussion was sequenced for a study of blood T cell repertoires in COVID-19. The trim removed 6 bases at V and 2 bases at J, leaving 10 bases unmatched. This CDR3 has 16 amino acids. Germline CDR1 MNHEY, CDR2 SMNVEV (reference sequence). Method: immunoSEQ multiplex PCR; TCRdb's copy keeps in-frame clones and lacks some. The sample lists approximately 180,000 clones, more than 70% occurring once. This TCR was sampled from a human donor in a cohort sampled during active COVID-19. Input material: peripheral blood. The chain uses TRBV27 and TRBJ2-3; 8 nucleotides agree with TRBD2. The DNA for the CDR3 is TGTGCCAGCAGCTTTTCAGCGGGAGAGGTCACAGATACGCAGTATTTT. This sequence encodes CASSFSAGEVTDTQYF.